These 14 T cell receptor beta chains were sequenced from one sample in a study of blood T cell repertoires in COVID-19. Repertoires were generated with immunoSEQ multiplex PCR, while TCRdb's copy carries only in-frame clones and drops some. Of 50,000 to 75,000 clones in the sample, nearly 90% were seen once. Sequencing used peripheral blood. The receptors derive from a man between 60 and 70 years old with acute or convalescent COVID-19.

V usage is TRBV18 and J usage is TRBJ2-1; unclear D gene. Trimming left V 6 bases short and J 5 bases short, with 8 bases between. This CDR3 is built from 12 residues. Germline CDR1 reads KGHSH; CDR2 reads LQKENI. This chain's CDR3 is CASSVSNNEQFF. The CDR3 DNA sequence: TGTGCCAGCTCCGTGAGCAACAATGAGCAGTTCTTC. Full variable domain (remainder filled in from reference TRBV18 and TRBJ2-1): NAGVMQNPRHLVRRRGQEARLRCSPMKGHSHVYWYRQLPEEGLKFMVYLQKENIIDESGMPKERFSAEFPKEGPSILRIQQVVRGDSAAYFCASSVSNNEQFFGPGTRLTVL.

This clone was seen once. CDR3 sequence: CASSEGLSDGYTF. CDR3 sequence (DNA): TGTGCCAGCAGTGAAGGCCTCAGCGATGGCTACACCTTC. The chain carries TRBV2 and TRBJ1-2; D is unresolved. Trimming cost V 1 base and J 6 bases, with 9 bases left between them. This CDR3 is built from 13 residues. Looked up from germline, CDR1 is SNHLY and CDR2 is FYNNEI. Complete variable domain (other parts from reference TRBV2 and TRBJ1-2): EPEVTQTPSHQVTQMGQEVILRCVPISNHLYFYWYRQILGQKVEFLVSFYNNEISEKSEIFDDQFSVERPDGSNFTLKIRSTKLEDSAMYFCASSEGLSDGYTFGSGTRLTVV.

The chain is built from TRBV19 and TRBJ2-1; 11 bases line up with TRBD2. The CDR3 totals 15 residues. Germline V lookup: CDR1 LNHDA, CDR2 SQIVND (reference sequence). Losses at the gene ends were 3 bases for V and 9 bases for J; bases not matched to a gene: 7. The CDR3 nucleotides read TGTGCCAGTAGTATTCATAGCGGGGGGGCAACTGAGCAGTTCTTC. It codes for CASSIHSGGATEQFF.

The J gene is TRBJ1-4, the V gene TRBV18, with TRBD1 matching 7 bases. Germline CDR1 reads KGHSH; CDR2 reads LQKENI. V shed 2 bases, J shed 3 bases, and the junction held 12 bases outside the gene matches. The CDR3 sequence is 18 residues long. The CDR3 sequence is CASSPAAGTVGSNEKLFF. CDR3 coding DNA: TGTGCCAGCTCACCAGCTGCCGGGACAGTTGGATCTAATGAAAAACTGTTTTTT. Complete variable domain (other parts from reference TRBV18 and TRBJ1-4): NAGVMQNPRHLVRRRGQEARLRCSPMKGHSHVYWYRQLPEEGLKFMVYLQKENIIDESGMPKERFSAEFPKEGPSILRIQQVVRGDSAAYFCASSPAAGTVGSNEKLFFGSGTQLSVL.

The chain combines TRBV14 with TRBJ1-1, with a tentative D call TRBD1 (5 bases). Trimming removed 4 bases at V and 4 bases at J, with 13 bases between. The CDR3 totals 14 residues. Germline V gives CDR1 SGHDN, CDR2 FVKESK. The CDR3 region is CASSRIGGGTEAFF. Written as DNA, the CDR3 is TGTGCCAGCAGCCGCATCGGGGGTGGCACTGAAGCTTTCTTT.

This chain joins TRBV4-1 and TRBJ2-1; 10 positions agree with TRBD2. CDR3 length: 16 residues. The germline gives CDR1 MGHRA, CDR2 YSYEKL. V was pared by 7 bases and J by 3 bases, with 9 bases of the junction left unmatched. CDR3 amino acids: CASKIGLAGVYNEQFF. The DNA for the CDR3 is TGCGCCAGCAAAATTGGTCTAGCGGGGGTCTACAATGAGCAGTTCTTC.

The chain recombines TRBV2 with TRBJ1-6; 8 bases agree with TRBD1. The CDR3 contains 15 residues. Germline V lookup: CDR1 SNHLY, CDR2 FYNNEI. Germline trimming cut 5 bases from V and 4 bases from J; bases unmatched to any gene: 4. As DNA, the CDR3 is TGTGCCAGCAGTACGGACAGGGCGTATAATTCACCCCTCCACTTT. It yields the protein CASSTDRAYNSPLHF.

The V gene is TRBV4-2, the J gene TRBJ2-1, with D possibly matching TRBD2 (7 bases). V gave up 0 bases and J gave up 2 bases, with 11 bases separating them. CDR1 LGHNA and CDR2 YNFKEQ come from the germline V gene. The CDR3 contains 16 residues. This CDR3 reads CASSQEAGATYNEQFF. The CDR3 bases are TGTGCCAGCAGCCAAGAGGCGGGGGCCACCTACAATGAGCAGTTCTTC.

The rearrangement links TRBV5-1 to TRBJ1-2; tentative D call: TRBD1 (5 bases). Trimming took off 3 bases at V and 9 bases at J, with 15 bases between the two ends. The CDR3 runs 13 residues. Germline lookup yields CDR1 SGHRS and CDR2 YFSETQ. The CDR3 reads CASSSGGTLSYTF. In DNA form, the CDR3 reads TGCGCCAGCAGCTCCGGGGGGACGTTGAGCTACACCTTC.

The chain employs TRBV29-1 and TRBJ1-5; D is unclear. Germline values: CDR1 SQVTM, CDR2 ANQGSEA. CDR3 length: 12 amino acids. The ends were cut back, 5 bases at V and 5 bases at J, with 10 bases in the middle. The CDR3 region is CSVSGKDQPQHF. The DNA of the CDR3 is TGCAGCGTTAGCGGGAAGGATCAGCCCCAGCATTTT.

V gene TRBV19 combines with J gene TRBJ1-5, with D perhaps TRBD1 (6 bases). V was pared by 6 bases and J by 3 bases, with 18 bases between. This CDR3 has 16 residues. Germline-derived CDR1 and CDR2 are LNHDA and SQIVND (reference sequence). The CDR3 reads CASRDFRTAYNQPQHF. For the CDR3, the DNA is TGTGCCAGTAGGGATTTCCGGACAGCCTACAATCAGCCCCAGCATTTT.

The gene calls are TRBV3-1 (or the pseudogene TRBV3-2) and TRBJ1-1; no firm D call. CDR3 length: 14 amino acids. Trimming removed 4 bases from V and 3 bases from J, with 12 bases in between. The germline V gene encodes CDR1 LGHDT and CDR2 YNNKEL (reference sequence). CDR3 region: CASSPRTDYTEAFF. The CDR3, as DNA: TGTGCCAGCAGCCCGCGGACGGACTACACTGAAGCTTTCTTT.

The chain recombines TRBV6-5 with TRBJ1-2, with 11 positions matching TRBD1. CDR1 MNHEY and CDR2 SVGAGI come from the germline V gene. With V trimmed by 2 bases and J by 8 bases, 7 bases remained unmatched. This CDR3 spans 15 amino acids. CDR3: CASSYDGQGASGYTF. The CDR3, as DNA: TGTGCCAGCAGTTACGATGGACAGGGGGCCTCAGGCTACACCTTC.

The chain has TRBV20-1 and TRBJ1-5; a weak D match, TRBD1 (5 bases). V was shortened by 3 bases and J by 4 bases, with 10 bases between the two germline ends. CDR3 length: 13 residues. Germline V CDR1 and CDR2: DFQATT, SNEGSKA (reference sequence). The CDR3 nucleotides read TGCAGTGCTAGTGGTCAGGGAAATCAGCCCCAGCATTTT. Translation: CSASGQGNQPQHF.